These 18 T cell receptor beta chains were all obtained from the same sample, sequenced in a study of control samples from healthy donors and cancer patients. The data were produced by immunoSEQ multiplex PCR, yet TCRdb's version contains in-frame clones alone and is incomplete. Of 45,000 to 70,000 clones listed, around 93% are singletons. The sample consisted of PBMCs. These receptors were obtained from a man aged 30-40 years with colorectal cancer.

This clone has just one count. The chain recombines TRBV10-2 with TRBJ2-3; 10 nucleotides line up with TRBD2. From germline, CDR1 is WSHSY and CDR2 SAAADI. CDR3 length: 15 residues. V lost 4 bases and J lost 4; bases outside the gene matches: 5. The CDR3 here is CASSAQRGGPDTQYF. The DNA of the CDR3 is TGCGCCAGCAGTGCCCAGCGGGGGGGCCCAGATACGCAGTATTTT.

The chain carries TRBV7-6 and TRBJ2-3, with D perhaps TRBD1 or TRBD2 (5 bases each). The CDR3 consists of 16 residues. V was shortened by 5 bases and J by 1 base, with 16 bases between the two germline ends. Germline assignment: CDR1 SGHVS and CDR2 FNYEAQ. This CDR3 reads CASSPRDRSGTDTQYF. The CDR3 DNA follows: TGTGCCAGCAGCCCTAGGGACCGAAGCGGCACAGATACGCAGTATTTT.

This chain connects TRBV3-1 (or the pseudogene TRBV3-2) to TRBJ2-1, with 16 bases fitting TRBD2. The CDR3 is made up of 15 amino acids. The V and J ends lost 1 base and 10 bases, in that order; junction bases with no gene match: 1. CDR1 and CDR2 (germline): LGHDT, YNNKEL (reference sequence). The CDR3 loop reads CASSQGGLAGGEQFF. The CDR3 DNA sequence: TGTGCCAGCAGCCAAGGGGGACTAGCGGGGGGGGAGCAGTTCTTC.

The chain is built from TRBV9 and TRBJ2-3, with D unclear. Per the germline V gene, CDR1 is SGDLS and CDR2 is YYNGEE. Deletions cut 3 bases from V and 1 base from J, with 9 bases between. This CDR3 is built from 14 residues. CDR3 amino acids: CASSAQDGTDTQYF. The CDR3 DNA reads TGTGCCAGCAGCGCTCAGGATGGCACAGATACGCAGTATTTT.

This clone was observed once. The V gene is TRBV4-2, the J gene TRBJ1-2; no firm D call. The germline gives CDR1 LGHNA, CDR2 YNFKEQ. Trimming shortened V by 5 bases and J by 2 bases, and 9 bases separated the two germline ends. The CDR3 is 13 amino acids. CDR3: CASSVSKNYGYTF. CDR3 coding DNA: TGTGCCAGCAGCGTCAGTAAAAACTATGGCTACACCTTC.

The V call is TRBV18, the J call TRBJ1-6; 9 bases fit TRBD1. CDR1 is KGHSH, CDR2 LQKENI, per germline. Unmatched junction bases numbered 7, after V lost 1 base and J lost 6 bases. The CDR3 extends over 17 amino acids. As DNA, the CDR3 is TGTGCCAGCTCACCACTACCCCCGGGACAGGGTAATTCACCCCTCCACTTT. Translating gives CASSPLPPGQGNSPLHF.

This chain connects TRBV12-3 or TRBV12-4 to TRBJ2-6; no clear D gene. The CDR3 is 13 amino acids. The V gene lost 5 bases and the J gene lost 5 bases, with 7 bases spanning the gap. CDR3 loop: CASSLDRANVLTF. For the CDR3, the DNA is TGTGCCAGCAGTCTAGACCGGGCCAACGTCCTGACTTTC.

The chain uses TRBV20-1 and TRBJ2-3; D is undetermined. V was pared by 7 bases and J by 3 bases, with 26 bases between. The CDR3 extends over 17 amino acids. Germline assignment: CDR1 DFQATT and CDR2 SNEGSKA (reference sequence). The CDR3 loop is CSGSPLDRGVGTDTQYF. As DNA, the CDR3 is TGCAGTGGTAGTCCATTGGACCGCGGAGTGGGAACAGATACGCAGTATTTT.

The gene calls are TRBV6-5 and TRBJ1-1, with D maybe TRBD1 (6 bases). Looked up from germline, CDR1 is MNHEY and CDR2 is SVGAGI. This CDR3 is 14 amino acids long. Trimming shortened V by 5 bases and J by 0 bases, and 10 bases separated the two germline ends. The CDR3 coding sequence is TGTGCCAGCAGTCGGGGGGACATGAACACTGAAGCTTTCTTT. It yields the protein CASSRGDMNTEAFF.

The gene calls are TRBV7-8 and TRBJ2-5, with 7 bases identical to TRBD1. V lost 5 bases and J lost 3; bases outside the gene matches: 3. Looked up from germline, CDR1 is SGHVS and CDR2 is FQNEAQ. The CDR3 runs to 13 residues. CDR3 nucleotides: TGTGCCAGCAGCCGACAGGGAAAAGAGACCCAGTACTTC. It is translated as CASSRQGKETQYF.

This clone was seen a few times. The CDR3 is CASSSGGTGVNEQFF. The DNA of the CDR3 is TGCGCCAGCAGCTCTGGGGGGACAGGGGTTAATGAGCAGTTCTTC. The gene calls are TRBV5-1 and TRBJ2-1, with TRBD1 matching 10 bases. The CDR3 is 15 residues long. Looked up from germline, CDR1 is SGHRS and CDR2 is YFSETQ. With 3 bases clipped from V and 7 bases from J, the junction kept 7 bases outside the gene matches.

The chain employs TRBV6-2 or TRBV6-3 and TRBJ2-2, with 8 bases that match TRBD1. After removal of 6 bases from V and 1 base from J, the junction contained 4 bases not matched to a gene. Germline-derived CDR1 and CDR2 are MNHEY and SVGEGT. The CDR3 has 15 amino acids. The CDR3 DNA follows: TGTGCCAGCAGCTCCGGACAGGGGAACACCGGGGAGCTGTTTTTT. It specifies CASSSGQGNTGELFF.

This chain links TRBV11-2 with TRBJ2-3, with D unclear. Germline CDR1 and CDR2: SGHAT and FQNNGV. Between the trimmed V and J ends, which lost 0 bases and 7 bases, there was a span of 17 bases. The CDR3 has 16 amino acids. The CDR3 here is CASSLDGERPGYTQYF. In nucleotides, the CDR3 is TGTGCCAGCAGCTTAGACGGTGAGCGTCCTGGATATACGCAGTATTTT.

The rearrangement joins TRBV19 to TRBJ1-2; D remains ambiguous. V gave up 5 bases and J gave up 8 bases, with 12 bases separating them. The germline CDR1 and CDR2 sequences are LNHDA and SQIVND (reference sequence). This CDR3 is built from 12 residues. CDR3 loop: CASSVIAGGYTF. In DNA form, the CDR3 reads TGTGCCAGTAGTGTTATCGCCGGAGGCTACACCTTC.

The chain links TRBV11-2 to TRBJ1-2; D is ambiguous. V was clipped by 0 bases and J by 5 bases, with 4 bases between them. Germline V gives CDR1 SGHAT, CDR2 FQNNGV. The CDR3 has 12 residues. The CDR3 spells CASSLEGYGYTF. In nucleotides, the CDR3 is TGTGCCAGCAGCTTAGAGGGTTATGGCTACACCTTC.

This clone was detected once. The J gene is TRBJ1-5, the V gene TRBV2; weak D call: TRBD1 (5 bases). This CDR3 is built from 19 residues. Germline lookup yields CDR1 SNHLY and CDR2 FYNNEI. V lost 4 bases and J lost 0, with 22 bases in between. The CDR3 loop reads CASSVFGLGGTLSNQPQHF. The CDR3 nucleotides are TGTGCCAGCAGTGTATTCGGTCTTGGGGGGACCCTTAGCAATCAGCCCCAGCATTTT.

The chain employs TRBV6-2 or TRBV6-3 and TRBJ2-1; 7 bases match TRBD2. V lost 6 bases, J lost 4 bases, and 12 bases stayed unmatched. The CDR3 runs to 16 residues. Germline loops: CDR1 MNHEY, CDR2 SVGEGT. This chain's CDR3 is CASSPLSGGLYNEQFF. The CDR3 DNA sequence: TGTGCCAGCAGCCCTCTTTCGGGGGGATTATACAATGAGCAGTTCTTC.

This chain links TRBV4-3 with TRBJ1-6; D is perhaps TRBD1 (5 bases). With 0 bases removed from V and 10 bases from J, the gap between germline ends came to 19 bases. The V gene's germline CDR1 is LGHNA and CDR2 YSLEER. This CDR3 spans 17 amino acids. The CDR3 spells CASSQENQGESNSPLHF. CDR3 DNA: TGCGCCAGCAGCCAAGAGAATCAGGGAGAGTCCAACTCACCCCTCCACTTT.